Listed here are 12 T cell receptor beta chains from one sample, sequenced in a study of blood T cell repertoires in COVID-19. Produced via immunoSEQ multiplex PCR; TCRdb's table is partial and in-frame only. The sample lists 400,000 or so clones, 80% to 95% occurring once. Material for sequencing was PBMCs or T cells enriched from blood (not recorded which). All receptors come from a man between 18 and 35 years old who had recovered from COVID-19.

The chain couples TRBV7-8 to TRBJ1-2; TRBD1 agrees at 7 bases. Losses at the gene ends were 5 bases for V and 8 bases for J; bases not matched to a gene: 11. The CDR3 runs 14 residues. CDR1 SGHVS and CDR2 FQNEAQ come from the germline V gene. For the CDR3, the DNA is TGTGCCAGCAGCACCTACAGGGGACTGAGGGGCTACACCTTC. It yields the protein CASSTYRGLRGYTF. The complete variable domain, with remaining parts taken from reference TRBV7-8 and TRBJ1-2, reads GAGVSQSPRYKVAKRGQDVALRCDPISGHVSLFWYQQALGQGPEFLTYFQNEAQLDKSGLPSDRFFAERPEGSVSTLKIQRTQQEDSAVYLCASSTYRGLRGYTFGSGTRLTVV.

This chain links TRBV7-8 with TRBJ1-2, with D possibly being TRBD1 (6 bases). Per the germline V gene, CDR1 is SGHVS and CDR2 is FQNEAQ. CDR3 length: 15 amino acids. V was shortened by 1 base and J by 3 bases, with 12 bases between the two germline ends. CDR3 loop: CASSLEAGDYYGYTF. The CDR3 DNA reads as TGTGCCAGCAGCTTAGAAGCAGGGGATTACTATGGCTACACCTTC.

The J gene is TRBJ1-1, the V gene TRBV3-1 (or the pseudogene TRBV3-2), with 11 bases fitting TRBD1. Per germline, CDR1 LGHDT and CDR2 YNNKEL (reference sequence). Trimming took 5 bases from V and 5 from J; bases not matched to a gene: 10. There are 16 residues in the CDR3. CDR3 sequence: CASSSDGQGARTEAFF. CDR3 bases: TGTGCCAGCAGCTCCGACGGACAGGGGGCAAGGACTGAAGCTTTCTTT.

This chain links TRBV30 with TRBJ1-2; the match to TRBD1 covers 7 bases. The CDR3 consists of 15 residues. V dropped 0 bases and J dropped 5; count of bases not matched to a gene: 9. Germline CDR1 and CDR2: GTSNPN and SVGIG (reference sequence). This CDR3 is CAWSVWDRQGYGYTF. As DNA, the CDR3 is TGTGCCTGGAGTGTATGGGACAGACAGGGATATGGCTACACCTTC.

In nucleotides, the CDR3 is TGCGCCAGCAGCCCCGGGACAGGGGGATACAATGAGCAGTTCTTC. Amino acids: CASSPGTGGYNEQFF. This rearrangement joins TRBV5-1 to TRBJ2-1; 11 bases are shared with TRBD1. This CDR3 comprises 15 residues. With V trimmed by 4 bases and J by 4 bases, 4 bases remained unmatched. The V gene's germline CDR1 is SGHRS and CDR2 YFSETQ.

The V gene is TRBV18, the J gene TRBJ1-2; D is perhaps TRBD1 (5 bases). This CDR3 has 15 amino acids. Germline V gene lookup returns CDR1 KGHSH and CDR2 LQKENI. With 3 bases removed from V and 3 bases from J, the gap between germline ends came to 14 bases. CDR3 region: CASSPIDRAYYGYTF. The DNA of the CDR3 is TGTGCCAGCTCACCGATTGACAGAGCCTACTATGGCTACACCTTC.

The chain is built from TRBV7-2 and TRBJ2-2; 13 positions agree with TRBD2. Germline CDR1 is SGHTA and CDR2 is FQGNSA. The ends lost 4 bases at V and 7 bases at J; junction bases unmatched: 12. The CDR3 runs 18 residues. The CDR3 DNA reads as TGTGCCAGCAGCTCAACTAGCGGGAGGGCCGGTTTTGGCGGGGAGCTGTTTTTT. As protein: CASSSTSGRAGFGGELFF.

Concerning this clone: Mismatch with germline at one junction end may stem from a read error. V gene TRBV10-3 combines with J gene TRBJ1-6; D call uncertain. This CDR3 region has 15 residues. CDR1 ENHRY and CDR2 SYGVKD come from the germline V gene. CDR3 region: CAITEELSYNSPLHF. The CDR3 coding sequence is TGTGCCATCACTGAGGAGCTCTCCTATAATTCACCCCTCCACTTT.

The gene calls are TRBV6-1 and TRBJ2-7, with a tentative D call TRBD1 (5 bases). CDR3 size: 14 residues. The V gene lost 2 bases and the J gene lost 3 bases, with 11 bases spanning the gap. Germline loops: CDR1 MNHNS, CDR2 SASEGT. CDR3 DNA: TGTGCCAGCAGTGAAATAGGGGTTGTCTACGAGCAGTACTTC. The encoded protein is CASSEIGVVYEQYF.

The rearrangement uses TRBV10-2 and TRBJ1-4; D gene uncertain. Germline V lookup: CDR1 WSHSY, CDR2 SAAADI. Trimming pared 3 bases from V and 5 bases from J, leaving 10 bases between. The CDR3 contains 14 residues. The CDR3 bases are TGCGCCAGCAGTGAAGCCGGTTCAAATGAAAAACTGTTTTTT. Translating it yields CASSEAGSNEKLFF.

The CDR3 sequence is CASRHYRGRNTEAFF. Here the CDR3 DNA reads TGTGCCAGCCGCCATTACAGGGGCCGGAACACTGAAGCTTTCTTT. The rearrangement joins TRBV5-8 to TRBJ1-1; 7 nucleotides line up with TRBD1. Trimming cost V 7 bases and J 1 base; bases outside gene matches: 10. Germline V CDR1 and CDR2: SGHTS, YDEGEE. The CDR3 consists of 15 residues.

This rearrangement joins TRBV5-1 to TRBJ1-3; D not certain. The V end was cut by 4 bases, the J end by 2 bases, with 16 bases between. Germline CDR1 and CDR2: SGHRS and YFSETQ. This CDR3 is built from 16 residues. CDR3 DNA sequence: TGCGCCAGCAGCCGCACATCGGGGTGGCCTGGAAACACCATATATTTT. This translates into CASSRTSGWPGNTIYF.